Below are 28 T cell receptor beta chains sequenced from a single sample in a study of shared clonotypes between healthy human individuals (dated by TCRdb to 2018 to 2020). The library was made by the immunoSEQ multiplex PCR assay. The table comes from immuneACCESS by way of TCRdb, which keeps in-frame sequences with V and J called. Part of the clones is missing from these tables; in studies checked, under half for an unresolved V gene and the rest for unknown reasons. Counted in this sample were hundreds of thousands of clones; roughly 79% of them appeared once. The leading ten clones occupy about 12% of the sample. Source material: PBMCs. Receptors originate from a woman aged 35 to 49 in good health. Some clones in this sample may be carry-over from other donors' samples.

Points on this clone: It may be a read error: a sequence one base away is much more abundant. This sequence joins TRBV9 and TRBJ1-5; TRBD1 matches 8 bases. This CDR3 region has 14 residues. Trimming at V came to 4 bases and at J to 0 bases, leaving 0 bases not matched to a gene. From germline, CDR1 is SGDLS and CDR2 YYNGEE. The CDR3 sequence is CASSTGGSNQPQHF. CDR3 coding DNA: TGTGCCAGCAGCACAGGGGGTAGCAATCAGCCCCAGCATTTT.

The chain combines TRBV7-2 with TRBJ1-1; perhaps TRBD1 as D (5 bases). Trimming removed 5 bases at V and 5 bases at J, with 18 bases between. This CDR3 region has 15 residues. Germline V gene lookup returns CDR1 SGHTA and CDR2 FQGNSA. In DNA, the CDR3 is TGTGCCAGCAGCCTAGATCGGGCAGGGTTAACTGAAGCTTTCTTT. Its protein product is CASSLDRAGLTEAFF.

This sequence joins TRBV28 and TRBJ1-2, with 10 bases matching TRBD1. Germline V gene data show CDR1 as MDHEN and CDR2 as SYDVKM. The CDR3 contains 15 residues. Trimming removed 5 bases from V and 8 bases from J; junction bases left unmatched: 11. CDR3 residues: CASSTPGTGAYGYTF. As DNA, the CDR3 is TGTGCCAGCAGTACTCCGGGGACAGGGGCTTACGGCTACACCTTC.

The CDR3 bases are TGCAGCGTTGAAAGAGCCCTAGGTAGCACAGATACGCAGTATTTT. Translated: CSVERALGSTDTQYF. The chain has TRBV29-1 and TRBJ2-3; D is unresolved. V gave up 2 bases and J gave up 0 bases, with 12 bases separating them. The length of the CDR3 is 15 residues. CDR1 SQVTM and CDR2 ANQGSEA come from the germline V gene.

The gene calls are TRBV5-4 and TRBJ1-2; D not resolved. Deletions cut 2 bases from V and 3 bases from J, with 5 bases between. The CDR3 covers 12 residues. Germline values: CDR1 SGHNT, CDR2 YYREEE (reference sequence). The CDR3 nucleotides are TGTGCCAGCAGCTTAACAGACTATGGCTACACCTTC. Translating it yields CASSLTDYGYTF.

V usage is TRBV28 and J usage is TRBJ1-5, with 10 positions matching TRBD1. Germline values: CDR1 MDHEN, CDR2 SYDVKM. This CDR3 is built from 15 residues. V lost 5 bases to trimming and J lost 4 bases; unmatched junction nucleotides: 5. DNA of the CDR3: TGTGCCAGCAGTACCCCGGGACAGGGGAATCAGCCCCAGCATTTT. It translates to CASSTPGQGNQPQHF. The full variable domain, with the rest looked up from reference TRBV28 and TRBJ1-5, is DVKVTQSSRYLVKRTGEKVFLECVQDMDHENMFWYRQDPGLGLRLIYFSYDVKMKEKGDIPEGYSVSREKKERFSLILESASTNQTSMYLCASSTPGQGNQPQHFGDGTRLSIL.

The chain carries TRBV5-6 and TRBJ2-1; D is undetermined. CDR3 size: 11 residues. The V gene's germline CDR1 is SGHDT and CDR2 YYEEEE. Trimming pared 4 bases from V and 5 bases from J, leaving 4 bases between. The CDR3 DNA reads TGTGCCAGCAGCATTCACAATGAGCAGTTCTTC. Translation: CASSIHNEQFF.

The chain carries TRBV28 and TRBJ2-1; no firm D call. Trimming removed 5 bases at V and 3 bases at J, with 17 bases between. The CDR3 contains 16 residues. The germline V gene has CDR1 MDHEN and CDR2 SYDVKM. CDR3 in amino acids: CASSPTSGPYYNEQFF. Written as DNA, the CDR3 is TGTGCCAGCAGTCCAACCTCAGGCCCGTACTACAATGAGCAGTTCTTC.

This chain connects TRBV19 to TRBJ2-1, with D possibly being TRBD2 (5 bases). The CDR3 is made up of 11 amino acids. Trimming removed 3 bases from V and 8 bases from J, with 5 bases in between. CDR1 LNHDA and CDR2 SQIVND come from the germline V gene (reference sequence). In DNA, the CDR3 is TGTGCCAGTAGTATCGGGGATGAGCAGTTCTTC. This encodes CASSIGDEQFF.

This chain joins TRBV19 and TRBJ1-2; unclear D gene. Germline loops: CDR1 LNHDA, CDR2 SQIVND (reference sequence). The V and J ends lost 3 bases and 3 bases respectively, with 11 bases between them. This CDR3 is built from 14 residues. The CDR3 sequence: CASSIGERDYGYTF. The DNA of the CDR3 is TGTGCCAGTAGTATTGGTGAGAGGGACTATGGCTACACCTTC.

The gene calls are TRBV11-3 and TRBJ2-2, with D tentatively TRBD1 (6 bases). This CDR3 region has 16 residues. The V end lost 0 bases, the J end lost 6 bases, and 14 bases lay between the germline ends. Germline-derived CDR1 and CDR2 are SGHNT and YENEEA. CDR3 in DNA: TGTGCCAGCAGCTTAGATCTTGGGCCAGGGGCCGGGGAGCTGTTTTTT. Translating gives CASSLDLGPGAGELFF.

On this clone: This may come from a read error, since a much larger clone is one base off. The CDR3 reads CASSLRNQPQHF. The CDR3 nucleotides are TGTGCCAGCAGCTTGAGGAATCAGCCCCAGCATTTT. This sequence joins TRBV13 and TRBJ1-5, with unresolved D. Germline loops: CDR1 PRHDT, CDR2 FYEKMQ (reference sequence). V gave up 3 bases and J gave up 4 bases, with 4 bases separating them. The CDR3 length is 12 residues.

With respect to this clone: The likely explanation is a read error, given a far larger clone one base away. This chain connects TRBV27 to TRBJ1-2; weak D call: TRBD1 (6 bases). The CDR3 has 14 amino acids. Germline V gene sequence: CDR1 MNHEY, CDR2 SMNVEV (reference sequence). In DNA form, the CDR3 reads TGTGCCAGCGGTTTACAGTGGCAGGGGTATGGCTACACCTTC. This sequence encodes CASGLQWQGYGYTF.

As for this clone: A much bigger clone sits one base away, suggesting this may be a read error. V usage is TRBV30 and J usage is TRBJ2-1; 10 nucleotides align to TRBD2. The CDR3 has 16 amino acids. From germline, CDR1 is GTSNPN and CDR2 SVGIG (reference sequence). The CDR3 nucleotides read TGTACCTGGAGAGGGAAGCGGGAGGGCTCCTACAATGAGCAGTTCTTC. Residues: CTWRGKREGSYNEQFF.

Many counts were recorded for this clone. This rearrangement joins TRBV11-3 to TRBJ2-3, with 8 bases lining up with TRBD1. Trimming at V came to 5 bases and at J to 4 bases, leaving 5 bases not matched to a gene. The CDR3 has 14 residues. Germline V CDR1 and CDR2: SGHNT, YENEEA. The CDR3: CASSPGQASDTQYF. CDR3 coding DNA: TGTGCCAGCAGCCCGGGACAGGCGTCAGATACGCAGTATTTT. Full variable domain (outside the CDR3, taken from reference TRBV11-3 and TRBJ2-3): EAGVVQSPRYKIIEKKQPVAFWCNPISGHNTLYWYLQNLGQGPELLIRYENEEAVDDSQLPKDRFSAERLKGVDSTLKIQPAELGDSAVYLCASSPGQASDTQYFGPGTRLTVL.

This clone was detected only once. V gene TRBV28 combines with J gene TRBJ2-5; 10 bases line up with TRBD1. The CDR3 has 14 residues. Germline CDR1 is MDHEN and CDR2 is SYDVKM. The V segment lost 11 bases and the J segment 3 bases; nucleotides outside the gene matches: 9. CDR3 nucleotides: TGTGCCGTCTCGACCGGGACAGGGGAAGAGACCCAGTACTTC. This translates into CAVSTGTGEETQYF.

The table lists this clone with a count of one. The chain couples TRBV28 to TRBJ1-2; no clear D. This CDR3 region has 13 residues. Germline V lookup: CDR1 MDHEN, CDR2 SYDVKM. Trimming shortened V by 8 bases and J by 4 bases, and 14 bases separated the two germline ends. CDR3 DNA: TGTGCCAGCGGATCAGGTGGTCTCTATGGCTACACCTTC. Amino acid sequence: CASGSGGLYGYTF.

This clone was detected only a few times. The chain is built from TRBV7-2 and TRBJ1-1; D is uncertain. V lost 0 bases and J lost 6, with 8 bases in between. The germline V gene has CDR1 SGHTA and CDR2 FQGNSA. This CDR3 has 13 amino acids. CDR3: CASSLARQAEAFF. CDR3 nucleotide sequence: TGTGCCAGCAGCTTAGCGCGGCAGGCTGAAGCTTTCTTT.

The rearrangement uses TRBV5-1 and TRBJ2-1, with D possibly being TRBD2 (5 bases). The CDR3 is made up of 14 amino acids. From germline, CDR1 is SGHRS and CDR2 YFSETQ. Trimming took off 4 bases at V and 5 bases at J, with 13 bases between the two ends. CDR3 sequence: CASSVGGDDNEQFF. The CDR3 DNA reads TGCGCCAGCAGCGTTGGAGGTGACGACAATGAGCAGTTCTTC.

V usage is TRBV28 and J usage is TRBJ1-3; D call uncertain. V was clipped by 5 bases and J by 2 bases, with 10 bases between them. The germline V gene encodes CDR1 MDHEN and CDR2 SYDVKM. The CDR3 has 14 residues. The CDR3 reads CASSQTAAGNTIYF. DNA of the CDR3: TGTGCCAGCAGTCAAACAGCGGCTGGAAACACCATATATTTT. Filled out from reference TRBV28 and TRBJ1-3, the complete variable domain reads DVKVTQSSRYLVKRTGEKVFLECVQDMDHENMFWYRQDPGLGLRLIYFSYDVKMKEKGDIPEGYSVSREKKERFSLILESASTNQTSMYLCASSQTAAGNTIYFGEGSWLTVV.

This clone was counted a single time. This chain links TRBV19 with TRBJ1-4; no clear D gene. Germline CDR1 is LNHDA and CDR2 is SQIVND (reference sequence). The V and J ends lost 5 bases and 4 bases respectively, with 5 bases between them. The CDR3 totals 12 residues. DNA of the CDR3: TGTGCCAGTAGTTTGGGTAATGAAAAACTGTTTTTT. This translates into CASSLGNEKLFF.

The chain carries TRBV7-9 and TRBJ2-7; 7 bases are shared with TRBD1. The CDR3 has 12 amino acids. The J segment lost 6 bases and the V segment lost 5 bases, leaving 4 bases of the junction unmatched. The germline CDR1 and CDR2 sequences are SEHNR and FQNEAQ (reference sequence). DNA of the CDR3: TGTGCCAGCAGCCTTACAGGGGCCGAGCAGTACTTC. Protein: CASSLTGAEQYF.

The chain combines TRBV18 with TRBJ2-5; D unclear. This CDR3 comprises 13 residues. Germline V CDR1 and CDR2: KGHSH, LQKENI. Trimming cost V 1 base and J 5 bases, with 8 bases left between them. CDR3 region: CASSPRSLETQYF. The CDR3 nucleotides are TGTGCCAGCTCACCACGCAGTTTGGAGACCCAGTACTTC.

The chain carries TRBV4-3 and TRBJ2-1; D possibly corresponds to TRBD1 (8 bases). The CDR3 runs to 16 residues. Germline loops: CDR1 LGHNA, CDR2 YSLEER. V was trimmed by 1 base and J by 4 bases, leaving 14 bases between them. In DNA form, the CDR3 reads TGCGCCAGCAGCCAAGGGGGGGGGACAGGTTACAATGAGCAGTTCTTC. Its protein product is CASSQGGGTGYNEQFF.

V usage is TRBV7-2 and J usage is TRBJ1-1, with D uncertain. The CDR3 has 12 amino acids. Trimming removed 5 bases at V and 4 bases at J, with 8 bases between. Germline CDR1 reads SGHTA; CDR2 reads FQGNSA. This chain's CDR3 is CASSPLSTEAFF. As DNA, the CDR3 is TGTGCCAGCAGCCCCTTGTCCACTGAAGCTTTCTTT.

The chain links TRBV7-2 to TRBJ1-1; TRBD1 aligns across 7 bases. Trimming at V came to 4 bases and at J to 4 bases, leaving 3 bases not matched to a gene. Germline V gene data show CDR1 as SGHTA and CDR2 as FQGNSA. The CDR3 extends over 13 amino acids. As DNA, the CDR3 is TGTGCCAGCAGCTCGACAGGGACCACTGAAGCTTTCTTT. Its translation is CASSSTGTTEAFF. The whole variable domain, remainder taken from reference TRBV7-2 and TRBJ1-1, is GAGVSQSPSNKVTEKGKDVELRCDPISGHTALYWYRQSLGQGLEFLIYFQGNSAPDKSGLPSDRFSAERTGGSVSTLTIQRTQQEDSAVYLCASSSTGTTEAFFGQGTRLTVV.

The chain has TRBV28 and TRBJ1-1; D is perhaps TRBD1 (6 bases). The CDR3 totals 14 residues. The germline V and J ends were trimmed by 4 bases and 5 bases, with 14 bases remaining between them. CDR1 MDHEN and CDR2 SYDVKM come from the germline V gene. CDR3 DNA: TGTGCCAGCAGTTCCTACAGGGTGTGGACTGAAGCTTTCTTT. This gives the protein CASSSYRVWTEAFF.

This sequence joins TRBV4-2 and TRBJ2-5, with unresolved D. CDR1 and CDR2 from the germline V gene are LGHNA and YNFKEQ. The V end lost 1 base, the J end lost 5 bases, and 14 bases lay between the germline ends. The CDR3 runs to 15 residues. The CDR3 DNA is TGTGCCAGCAGCCAAGCCTGGGCCGGTTCGGAGACCCAGTACTTC. Translated, it gives CASSQAWAGSETQYF.